The T cell receptor beta chain described here comes from a study of cytomegalovirus exposure and HLA in healthy donors. Trimming pared 5 bases from V and 0 bases from J, leaving 15 bases between. The CDR3 is made up of 15 amino acids. The germline CDR1 and CDR2 sequences are SGHRS and YFSETQ. In regard to this clone: Its antigen is not known.

The study, taken as a whole, reports: What a later analysis showed was that several of the most significant clusters appeared linked to common viral pathogens. The only immune exposure information that was available was CMV serostatus. Later work showed greater clonal expansion in HLA-associated TCR beta chains than in equally common others.

The PCR made use of 60 Vbeta and 13 Jbeta primers. Only in-frame clones appear in the TCRdb table, and some are missing; sequencing was by immunoSEQ multiplex PCR. The repertoire holds roughly 140,000 clones, with 60% to 80% as singletons. This chain joins TRBV5-1 and TRBJ2-7, with TRBD2 as a possible D gene (5 bases). This sequence originates from a woman aged 40 to 55 in good health and CMV-seropositive. Sequences were obtained from PBMCs. The CDR3 DNA sequence: TGCGCCAGCAGACAATCGGACGGGGTCTCCTACGAGCAGTACTTC. It yields the protein CASRQSDGVSYEQYF.